This T cell receptor (beta chain) was identified during a study of blood T cell repertoires in COVID-19. Study as a whole: COVID-19 samples, acute and convalescent, were from the United States, Italy and Spain. From T cells, B-cell-depleted T cells, or PBMCs came the material, which was cDNA or gDNA.

The authors' processing: Counts of nucleated cells, estimated from reference gene primer amplification, were obtained. Clones were sequenced by immunoSEQ multiplex PCR, and TCRdb holds only the in-frame ones, with some missing. The DNA gave D and trimming, while V, J and clone size come from that table. The sample lists 250,000 to 300,000 clones, around 86% seen once, with less than 4.5% in the top ten. The V gene's germline CDR1 is MNHEY and CDR2 SVGAGI. The CDR3 has 15 residues. V gave up 10 bases and J gave up 6 bases, with 22 bases separating them. This TCR was sampled from a man between 18 and 29 years old with active or convalescent COVID-19. Source material: peripheral blood. The chain employs TRBV6-5 and TRBJ2-1; D might be TRBD1 (5 bases). The CDR3 DNA is TGTGCCACCAACAGTTATAGCAGGGCCCTCAATGAGCAGTTCTTC. Amino acid sequence: CATNSYSRALNEQFF.